The 13 T cell receptor beta chains below all came from one sample that was sequenced in a study of blood T cell repertoires in COVID-19. Profiled with immunoSEQ multiplex PCR; TCRdb holds only in-frame clones, not every one. The data show about 53,000 clones, with approximately 89% seen just once and roughly 5% held by the top ten. The sample was peripheral blood. These receptors were taken from a man between 60 and 70 years old with active COVID-19.

V is TRBV6-2 or TRBV6-3 and J is TRBJ2-7, with TRBD1 as a possible D gene (6 bases). The CDR3 length is 18 residues. The ends were cut back, 2 bases at V and 2 bases at J, with 22 bases in the middle. CDR1 MNHEY and CDR2 SVGEGT come from the germline V gene. Written as DNA, the CDR3 is TGTGCCAGCAGTTACCGGCGGAAACTAAAACAGGGAACCTACGAGCAGTACTTC. Protein product: CASSYRRKLKQGTYEQYF.

This chain uses TRBV18 with TRBJ2-7; D might be TRBD2 (7 bases). The V gene's germline CDR1 is KGHSH and CDR2 LQKENI. This CDR3 has 15 amino acids. V shed 4 bases and J shed 2 bases, with 15 bases lying between them. The CDR3 DNA reads TGTGCCAGCTCACTGGGGGGGACAACAACCTACGAGCAGTACTTC. Its protein is CASSLGGTTTYEQYF.

The rearrangement joins TRBV10-3 to TRBJ2-1; 7 nucleotides match TRBD2. There are 15 residues in the CDR3. The germline gives CDR1 ENHRY, CDR2 SYGVKD. V shed 4 bases, J shed 5 bases, and the junction held 8 bases outside the gene matches. The CDR3 DNA is TGTGCCATCAGTGTGGGGTCTAGCGGTAACAATGAGCAGTTCTTC. Its translation: CAISVGSSGNNEQFF.

The chain recombines TRBV18 with TRBJ2-7, with TRBD1 identical over 10 bases. The CDR3 is 14 residues long. J was trimmed by 3 bases and V by 3 bases; bases with no gene match: 2. Germline lookup yields CDR1 KGHSH and CDR2 LQKENI. CDR3 nucleotide sequence: TGTGCCAGCTCACCGGACAGGGGGGTCTACGAGCAGTACTTC. Amino acid sequence: CASSPDRGVYEQYF.

The J gene is TRBJ1-2, the V gene TRBV7-9, with D possibly being TRBD1 (6 bases). Germline CDR1 is SEHNR and CDR2 is FQNEAQ (reference sequence). The CDR3 runs to 14 residues. V was shortened by 5 bases and J by 10 bases, with 20 bases between the two germline ends. The DNA for the CDR3 is TGTGCCAGCAGCCTACAGGGCCCTACGATGATCTACACCTTC. This translates into CASSLQGPTMIYTF.

In this sample, this clone turned up once. The chain carries TRBV6-1 and TRBJ2-1; 8 nucleotides line up with TRBD1. The CDR3 has 16 amino acids. With V trimmed by 4 bases and J by 3 bases, 8 bases remained unmatched. Germline CDR1 MNHNS, CDR2 SASEGT. CDR3 sequence: CASSGLRDRSYNEQFF. The CDR3 DNA is TGTGCCAGCAGTGGACTCCGGGACAGGAGCTACAATGAGCAGTTCTTC.

The chain links TRBV19 to TRBJ2-1; 10 bases map to TRBD1. V lost 9 bases to trimming and J lost 9 bases; unmatched junction nucleotides: 11. CDR1 LNHDA and CDR2 SQIVND come from the germline V gene (reference sequence). The CDR3 loop spans 14 amino acids. This chain's CDR3 is CASIRDRGSSEQFF. The CDR3 bases are TGTGCCAGCATACGGGACAGGGGATCTAGTGAGCAGTTCTTC.

The chain joins TRBV29-1 to TRBJ2-1; a possible D gene is TRBD1 (6 bases). The length of the CDR3 is 14 residues. V lost 8 bases and J lost 9, with 23 bases in between. Germline CDR1 reads SQVTM; CDR2 reads ANQGSEA. In DNA form, the CDR3 reads TGCAGCTCCTTCACCAGGGTGGGGACAAGTGAGCAGTTCTTC. Translation: CSSFTRVGTSEQFF.

The chain is built from TRBV10-3 and TRBJ2-2; a possible D gene is TRBD1 (5 bases). The V end was cut by 2 bases, the J end by 5 bases, with 6 bases between. Germline CDR1 and CDR2: ENHRY and SYGVKD. This CDR3 has 13 residues. The CDR3 reads CAISEPGTGELFF. The CDR3 nucleotides are TGTGCCATCAGTGAGCCAGGGACCGGGGAGCTGTTTTTT.

This chain connects TRBV5-1 to TRBJ1-5, with D hard to call. Trimming took off 4 bases at V and 9 bases at J, with 14 bases between the two ends. In germline, CDR1 is SGHRS, CDR2 YFSETQ. This CDR3 contains 13 residues. In nucleotides, the CDR3 is TGCGCCAGCAGCCCGGACGGGGAGGGGCCCCAGCATTTT. Encoded protein: CASSPDGEGPQHF.

The chain uses TRBV28 and TRBJ2-7; 9 nucleotides align to TRBD2. The V gene end was trimmed by 6 bases and the J gene end by 3 bases; junction bases not matched to a gene: 12. From germline, CDR1 is MDHEN and CDR2 SYDVKM. CDR3 length equals 16 residues. As DNA, the CDR3 is TGTGCCAGCAGCCCACTGGGGGGGACTAGCAGCTACGAGCAGTACTTC. Protein product: CASSPLGGTSSYEQYF. The variable domain in full, completed from reference TRBV28 and TRBJ2-7, reads DVKVTQSSRYLVKRTGEKVFLECVQDMDHENMFWYRQDPGLGLRLIYFSYDVKMKEKGDIPEGYSVSREKKERFSLILESASTNQTSMYLCASSPLGGTSSYEQYFGPGTRLTVT.

The rearrangement joins TRBV6-2 or TRBV6-3 to TRBJ2-3; D remains unclear. V lost 4 bases, J lost 0 bases, and 17 bases lay in between. Germline V gives CDR1 MNHEY, CDR2 SVGEGT. The CDR3 covers 17 residues. The CDR3, as DNA: TGTGCCAGCAGTTCCCCAGCCCCTAGTCCTAGCACAGATACGCAGTATTTT. This encodes CASSSPAPSPSTDTQYF.

V gene TRBV30 combines with J gene TRBJ1-6, with D possibly TRBD1 on 5 matching bases. The germline gives CDR1 GTSNPN, CDR2 SVGIG (reference sequence). The CDR3 length is 14 residues. Trimming stripped 4 bases from V and 10 bases from J, with 17 bases between. CDR3 sequence (DNA): TGTGCCTGGACCTTGGGGCAGGGAGGATCACCCCTCCACTTT. Translation gives CAWTLGQGGSPLHF.